This entry concerns a single T cell receptor (beta chain). Its specificity is not known. The source of the sample is a study of beta chain features in type 1 diabetes. For the study at large: Over all samples combined, 107,917,701 sorted cells were examined.

Every isolated RNA sample was fully reverse transcribed, so sequencing captured expressed TCRB transcripts. Profiling relied on immunoSEQ multiplex PCR, and the TCRdb table lists in-frame clones only, not all of them. The sample carries roughly 230,000 clones, about 11% recorded once. Germline CDR1 KGHSH, CDR2 LQKENI. The CDR3 length is 16 residues. V was shortened by 6 bases and J by 2 bases, with 17 bases between the two germline ends. Findings of the study overall: Compared to healthy donors, patients appeared to have naive, central memory and Treg TCRB repertoires that were more alike. PCR could preferentially amplify shorter templates, alike in patients and controls. TCRB CDR3s were moderately but significantly shorter in Type 1 diabetes patients in all four CD4+ subsets. Individuals with type 1 diabetes displayed fewer insertions and more deletions at VDJ junctions.

The chain has TRBV18 and TRBJ1-5; TRBD1 is a possible D gene (6 bases). This receptor was identified in a man younger than 40 with type 1 diabetes. Sample: naive CD4+ T cells from blood. In nucleotides, the CDR3 is TGTGCCAGCTCTTTAAGGCAGGGGCAGGGCAATCAGCCCCAGCATTTT. This codes for CASSLRQGQGNQPQHF.